The TCR beta chain described here comes from a study of molecular identifiers for immune sequencing clone quantification. Study-level points and caveats: Jurkat TCR RNA from one cell was spiked into about a million naive cells, and it was reportedly detectable there. Whereas naive cells kept under 1% of molecules in clones above 20 RNA copies, such clones held over 97% in effectors.

This clonotype was counted between two and nine times. Its antigen is as yet unknown. A CD8+CD4-CCR7+CD45RA+ gate was used to sort naive CD8 T cells. The bulk TCR libraries were made with methods described before and with listed TCR primers. Via MiXCR, TCRdb re-called the PCR reads, giving one row per CDR3 protein. The table includes nearly 650,000 distinct CDR3 sequences, 25% detected once. Germline CDR1 is SQVTM and CDR2 is ANQGSEA. This CDR3 has 15 residues. Trimming shortened V by 0 bases and J by 4 bases, and 15 bases separated the two germline ends. The specimen sequenced was naive CD8+ T cells from blood, with Jurkat cell RNA spiked in. Specified subset: FACS-sorted CD8+CD4-CCR7+CD45RA+ naive T cells. The chain links TRBV29-1 to TRBJ1-2; D is undetermined. The receptor's source is a human donor in good health. Some libraries in this study had Jurkat cell RNA spiked in. DNA for the CDR3: TGCAGCGTTGAAGAGTGGTCGGCACTCGGCTATGGCTACACCTTC. Its protein product is CSVEEWSALGYGYTF.